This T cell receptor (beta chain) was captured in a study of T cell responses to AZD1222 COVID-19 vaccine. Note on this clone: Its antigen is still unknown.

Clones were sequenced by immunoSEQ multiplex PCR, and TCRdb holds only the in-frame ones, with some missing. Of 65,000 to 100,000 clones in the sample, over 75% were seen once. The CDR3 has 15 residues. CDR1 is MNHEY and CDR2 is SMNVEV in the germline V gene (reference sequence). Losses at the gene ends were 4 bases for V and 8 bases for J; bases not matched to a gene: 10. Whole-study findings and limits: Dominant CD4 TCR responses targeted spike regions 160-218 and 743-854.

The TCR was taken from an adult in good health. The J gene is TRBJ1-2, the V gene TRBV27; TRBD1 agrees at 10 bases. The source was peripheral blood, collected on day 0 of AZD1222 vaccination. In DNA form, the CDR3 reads TGTGCCAGCAGTTCCCCCGGACAGGGGGGCCGCGGCTACACCTTC. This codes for CASSSPGQGGRGYTF.